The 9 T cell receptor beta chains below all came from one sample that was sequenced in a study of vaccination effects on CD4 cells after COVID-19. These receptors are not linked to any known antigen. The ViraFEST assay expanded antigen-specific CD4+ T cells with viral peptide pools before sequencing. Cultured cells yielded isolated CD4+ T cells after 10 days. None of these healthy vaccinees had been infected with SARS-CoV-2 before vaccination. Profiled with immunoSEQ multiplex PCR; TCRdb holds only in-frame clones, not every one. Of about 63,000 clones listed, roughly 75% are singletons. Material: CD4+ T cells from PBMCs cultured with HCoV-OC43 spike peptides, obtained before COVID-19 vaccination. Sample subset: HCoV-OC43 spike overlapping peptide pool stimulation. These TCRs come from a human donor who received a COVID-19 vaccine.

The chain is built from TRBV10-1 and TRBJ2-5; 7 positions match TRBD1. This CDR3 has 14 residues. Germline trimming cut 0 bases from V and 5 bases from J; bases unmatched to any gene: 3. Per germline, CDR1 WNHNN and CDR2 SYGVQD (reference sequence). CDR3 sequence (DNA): TGCGCCAGCAGTGAGTCGAGGGGGCGTGAGACCCAGTACTTC. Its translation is CASSESRGRETQYF.

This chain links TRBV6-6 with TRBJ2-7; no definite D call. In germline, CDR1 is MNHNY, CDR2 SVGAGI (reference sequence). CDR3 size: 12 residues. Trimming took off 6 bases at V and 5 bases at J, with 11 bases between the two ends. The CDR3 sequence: CASSLIGNEQYV. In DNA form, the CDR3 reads TGTGCCAGCAGCCTAATCGGTAACGAGCAGTACGTC.

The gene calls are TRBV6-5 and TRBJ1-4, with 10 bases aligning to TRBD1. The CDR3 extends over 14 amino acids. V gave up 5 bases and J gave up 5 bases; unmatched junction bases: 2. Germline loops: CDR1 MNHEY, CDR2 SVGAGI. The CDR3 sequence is CASSRTGGNEKLFF. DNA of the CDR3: TGTGCCAGCAGTAGGACAGGGGGGAATGAAAAACTGTTTTTT.

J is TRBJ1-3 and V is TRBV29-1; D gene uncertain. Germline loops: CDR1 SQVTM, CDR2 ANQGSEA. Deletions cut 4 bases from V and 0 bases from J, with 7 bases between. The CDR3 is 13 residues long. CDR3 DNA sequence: TGCAGCGTTGTTGGCAGCTCTGGAAACACCATATATTTT. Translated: CSVVGSSGNTIYF.

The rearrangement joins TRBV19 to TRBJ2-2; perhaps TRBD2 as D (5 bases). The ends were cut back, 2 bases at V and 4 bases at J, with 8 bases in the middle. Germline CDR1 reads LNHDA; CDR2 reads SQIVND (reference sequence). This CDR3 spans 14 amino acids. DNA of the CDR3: TGTGCCAGTAGTATAAGCGAGGGCACCGGGGAGCTGTTTTTT. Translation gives CASSISEGTGELFF.

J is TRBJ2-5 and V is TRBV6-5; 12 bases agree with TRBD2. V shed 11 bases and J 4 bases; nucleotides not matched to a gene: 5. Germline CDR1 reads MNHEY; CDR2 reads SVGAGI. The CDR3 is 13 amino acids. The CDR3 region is CAARLAGVETQYF. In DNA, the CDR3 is TGTGCCGCAAGACTAGCGGGGGTAGAGACCCAGTACTTC.

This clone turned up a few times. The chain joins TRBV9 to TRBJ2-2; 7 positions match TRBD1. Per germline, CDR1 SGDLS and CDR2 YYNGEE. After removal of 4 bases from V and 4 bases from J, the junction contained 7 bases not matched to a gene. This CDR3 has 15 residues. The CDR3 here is CASSSTGQSTGELFF. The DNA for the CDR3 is TGTGCCAGCAGCTCCACGGGACAGTCCACCGGGGAGCTGTTTTTT.

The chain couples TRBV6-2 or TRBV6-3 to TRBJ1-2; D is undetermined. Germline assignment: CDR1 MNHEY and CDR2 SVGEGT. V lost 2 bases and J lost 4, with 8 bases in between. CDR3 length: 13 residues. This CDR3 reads CASSYRGPYGYTF. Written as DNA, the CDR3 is TGTGCCAGCAGTTACCGGGGTCCCTATGGCTACACCTTC.

As DNA, the CDR3 is TGTGCCAGCAGCCCAGGCGCCGGGGGGGCATATGAGACCCAGTACTTC. Translating it yields CASSPGAGGAYETQYF. V gene TRBV7-2 combines with J gene TRBJ2-5, with 8 bases that match TRBD2. After removal of 5 bases from V and 5 bases from J, the junction contained 13 bases not matched to a gene. CDR1 and CDR2 from the germline V gene are SGHTA and FQGNSA. This CDR3 is built from 16 residues.